This T cell receptor beta chain is from a study of T cell responses to AZD1222 COVID-19 vaccine (dated by TCRdb to 2020 to 2022). Regarding the complete study: AZD1222 recipients with second doses at about 4 weeks or about 12 weeks were pooled, because spike-specific TCR depth and breadth did not differ between schedules. A total of 233 trial participants underwent TCR sequencing, of whom 207 received two doses of AZD1222 and 26 received two doses of the MenACWY control vaccine. Trial participants were enrolled by age into subgroups of 18-55, 56-69 and 70-plus years, and about 150, 27 and 61 TCR-sequenced participants, respectively, were included in these subgroups. Study-wide findings and limitations: Conclusions about previously exposed vaccinees are limited, since just 5 to 7 AZD1222 recipients were seropositive for SARS-CoV-2 at baseline. Nearly half of unique spike-specific TCRs reportedly recognized epitopes outside regions mutated in the B.1.351 and B.1.1.7 variants. Because no day 14 peak-response samples were available, repertoires were characterized only after the peak T cell response. The whole spike protein was spanned by vaccine-associated CD4 TCRs, and dominant responses were seen in regions 160-218 and 743-854. Spike-specific TCR breadth and depth rose significantly after two AZD1222 doses compared with day 0 and with MenACWY recipients. In the small 56-69-year group, the increase in depth fell short of significance, most likely because of low power. Most participants were white British and females outnumbered males, and the authors suggested that clonal diversity may have been underestimated.

The CDR3 regions of human TCRbeta chains were subjected to immunosequencing. For the original study's pipeline: Repertoire TCRs were checked for matches against a reference library of SARS-CoV-2-specific TCRs that had been generated using the MIRA antigen-specificity platform. Breadth was defined as the fraction of unique TCRs that were SARS-CoV-2-associated. Depth was defined as the fraction of total T cells that were SARS-CoV-2-associated. Using the MIRA data, each spike-specific TCR was mapped to the spike region that the TCR reacts to and placed in a CD4 or CD8 class. Log10-transformed breadth and depth values were compared by one-way ANOVA with Sidak's multiple comparisons tests. TCRdb took over this immuneACCESS table, retaining in-frame rearrangements with V and J assigned. Such tables are incomplete; in checked studies, under half of the missing clones stem from an unresolved V gene, and the remainder is unexplained. That table is the source of V, J and clone size, and D and trimming were worked out from the DNA. A total of under 70,000 clones appear in this sample, over 60% of them only once. The top ten clones comprise over 12% of the sample.

The germline V gene gives CDR1 as SGHTA and CDR2 as FQGNSA. The junction shows trimming of 2 bases on V and 4 bases on J, and the gene matches do not reach 5 bases of it. CDR3 length: 15 amino acids, cysteine to phenylalanine. The retained sequence is limited to the CDR3, 45 bases, with the frame set at the first base. Comments on this clone: Its target antigen remains unknown. No clone much larger than this one lies a single base away; base qualities are absent.

The intended sense of this specimen's time point label: baseline before first vaccination. The vaccinee samples were drawn from two UK trials, COV001 and COV002, one of which was a single-blind randomized controlled phase 2/3 trial testing AZD1222 (ChAdOx1 nCoV-19) in healthy adults. For TCRbeta chain sequencing, PBMC samples from trial participants were taken at day 0 and at day 28 after the second dose. The rearranged chain carries TRBV7-2 and TRBJ2-1; 7 of the junction bases match TRBD2. The TCR was taken from an adult in good health. Source: peripheral blood, taken on day 0 of AZD1222 vaccination. The DNA is TGTGCCAGCAGCTTATTCCGGGGAGGGTACAATGAGCAGTTCTTC. Protein translation: CASSLFRGGYNEQFF.